The 14 T cell receptor beta chains below come from one sample, sequenced in a study of T cell changes during pregnancy in multiple sclerosis. Here immunoSEQ multiplex PCR was the method, and the copy in TCRdb shows in-frame clones only, minus some. The sample has over 85,000 clones; 90% to 95% are singletons. This sample comprised peripheral blood, obtained after pregnancy. The receptor source for this set is a female donor in good health, enrolled as a control in a pregnancy study.

The CDR3 sequence is CASSARDRLTQFF. The CDR3 DNA sequence: TGTGCCAGCAGCGCTCGGGACAGGTTAACGCAGTTCTTC. The chain combines TRBV21-1 with TRBJ2-1; TRBD1 is taken as the D call from the table, unchecked against the DNA. TRBV21-1 counts as a pseudogene. This CDR3 has 13 amino acids.

V usage is TRBV6-6 and J usage is TRBJ2-1, with no clear D. The CDR3 runs to 14 residues. V lost 6 bases to trimming and J lost 5 bases, with 14 bases between them. Looked up from germline, CDR1 is MNHNY and CDR2 is SVGAGI (reference sequence). As DNA, the CDR3 is TGTGCCAGCAGCCCAGTGGGCAGAAACAATGAGCAGTTCTTC. Amino acid sequence: CASSPVGRNNEQFF.

The chain combines TRBV10-3 with TRBJ1-1, with TRBD1 matching 7 bases. V lost 0 bases, J lost 0 bases, and 4 bases stayed unmatched. The CDR3 sequence is 16 residues long. Germline V CDR1 and CDR2: ENHRY, SYGVKD. CDR3 sequence: CAISESKGQLNTEAFF. DNA for the CDR3: TGTGCCATCAGTGAGTCGAAGGGACAGCTGAACACTGAAGCTTTCTTT.

The DNA of the CDR3 is TGTGCCAGCAGCCAATCGCGGGCAGCATATCTTCAAGAGACCCAGTACTTC. Residues: CASSQSRAAYLQETQYF. V gene TRBV7-6 combines with J gene TRBJ2-5; D may be TRBD2 (5 bases). Germline assignment: CDR1 SGHVS and CDR2 FNYEAQ. V was pared by 5 bases and J by 2 bases, with 21 bases between. The CDR3 has 17 amino acids.

This clone was seen just once. The chain has TRBV7-2 and TRBJ2-7; 11 bases fit TRBD1. The germline V gene encodes CDR1 SGHTA and CDR2 FQGNSA. CDR3 length: 15 amino acids. J gave up 6 bases and V 1 base, and 5 bases lay outside the gene matches. As DNA, the CDR3 is TGTGCCAGCAGCTTAGTCCCGGACAGGGGGCGCGAGCAGTACTTC. It yields the protein CASSLVPDRGREQYF.

The CDR3 reads CASSLIGGAMYEQFF. In nucleotides, the CDR3 is TGTGCCAGCAGTTTAATAGGGGGGGCTATGTATGAGCAGTTCTTC. The chain has TRBV28 and TRBJ2-1; perhaps TRBD2 as D (7 bases). The CDR3 is 15 amino acids. Germline V gene sequence: CDR1 MDHEN, CDR2 SYDVKM. The V and J ends lost 2 bases and 8 bases respectively, with 16 bases between them.

The J gene is TRBJ1-5, the V gene TRBV11-2, with unresolved D. Trimming took off 4 bases at V and 2 bases at J, with 9 bases between the two ends. This CDR3 has 14 amino acids. The germline V gene encodes CDR1 SGHAT and CDR2 FQNNGV. CDR3 nucleotides: TGTGCCAGCAGCTCGGCCGGGGGCAATCAGCCCCAGCATTTT. The encoded protein is CASSSAGGNQPQHF.

V gene TRBV30 combines with J gene TRBJ1-2; 8 positions agree with TRBD1. CDR3 length equals 15 residues. V lost 1 base to trimming and J lost 0 bases; unmatched junction nucleotides: 4. In germline, CDR1 is GTSNPN, CDR2 SVGIG (reference sequence). CDR3 nucleotide sequence: TGTGCCTGGAGTGGAGACAGGGGACCTAACTATGGCTACACCTTC. Protein sequence: CAWSGDRGPNYGYTF.

In this sample, this clone turned up once. The V and J genes are TRBV5-4 and TRBJ1-1; a possible D gene is TRBD1 (6 bases). CDR1 is SGHNT, CDR2 YYREEE, per germline (reference sequence). The CDR3 consists of 15 residues. V gave up 4 bases and J gave up 4 bases, with 17 bases separating them. Written as DNA, the CDR3 is TGTGCCAGCAGCCCCTGGGACACCCGGCGCACTGAAGCTTTCTTT. Translation: CASSPWDTRRTEAFF. Full variable domain (outside the CDR3, taken from reference TRBV5-4 and TRBJ1-1): ETGVTQSPTHLIKTRGQQVTLRCSSQSGHNTVSWYQQALGQGPQFIFQYYREEENGRGNFPPRFSGLQFPNYSSELNVNALELDDSALYLCASSPWDTRRTEAFFGQGTRLTVV.

The chain joins TRBV5-1 to TRBJ1-1; maybe TRBD1 (5 bases). The CDR3 spans 15 residues. V was clipped by 1 base and J by 5 bases, with 15 bases between them. CDR1 is SGHRS and CDR2 is YFSETQ in the germline V gene. CDR3 sequence: CASSLRAVGVTEAFF. The CDR3 DNA sequence: TGCGCCAGCAGCTTGAGGGCGGTAGGGGTGACTGAAGCTTTCTTT.

CDR3: CASSQNRYSGGATDTQYF. For the CDR3, the DNA is TGTGCCAGCAGCCAAAACAGGTATAGCGGGGGGGCCACAGATACGCAGTATTTT. This chain uses TRBV4-2 with TRBJ2-3; the match to TRBD2 covers 11 bases. The CDR3 loop spans 18 amino acids. The germline CDR1 and CDR2 sequences are LGHNA and YNFKEQ. V dropped 2 bases and J dropped 2; count of bases not matched to a gene: 9.

The V call is TRBV11-2, the J call TRBJ2-7, with D uncertain. Trimming shortened V by 0 bases and J by 7 bases, and 10 bases separated the two germline ends. From germline, CDR1 is SGHAT and CDR2 FQNNGV. This CDR3 region has 13 residues. CDR3: CASSLDRPGEQYF. The DNA of the CDR3 is TGTGCCAGCAGCTTAGATCGCCCCGGGGAGCAGTACTTC.

The V and J genes are TRBV27 and TRBJ2-2; 7 bases match TRBD2. Germline values: CDR1 MNHEY, CDR2 SMNVEV (reference sequence). The CDR3 totals 16 residues. V trimming: 0 bases; J trimming: 0 bases; junction bases outside the gene matches: 1. The CDR3: CASSLSSGTNTGELFF. Here the CDR3 DNA reads TGTGCCAGCAGTTTATCAAGCGGGACGAACACCGGGGAGCTGTTTTTT.

The count of this clone is one. The J gene is TRBJ1-1, the V gene TRBV4-2; D unresolved. Trimming removed 0 bases from V and 2 bases from J, with 7 bases in between. The germline V gene encodes CDR1 LGHNA and CDR2 YNFKEQ. CDR3 length equals 14 residues. CDR3 nucleotide sequence: TGTGCCAGCAGCCAAGATGAGGGAAACACTGAAGCTTTCTTT. This sequence encodes CASSQDEGNTEAFF.